The 18 T cell receptor beta chains in this list originate from one sample, sequenced in a study of CD8 T cells in ankylosing spondylitis. Whole-study findings and limits: Fewer than 10 highly homologous variants made up a TCR beta motif that seemed to typify ankylosing spondylitis blood.

One entry per CDR3 protein, called by TCRdb with MiXCR from the 5' RACE reads. The sample contains 400,000 or so distinct CDR3 sequences, roughly a quarter of which appear only once. No antigen has been assigned to these receptors. Sequencing was done on a sample of blood, either unsorted or a sorted T cell fraction (not recorded which). These receptors were obtained from a male donor with ankylosing spondylitis.

J is TRBJ2-1 and V is TRBV5-1; 11 nucleotides line up with TRBD2. The V and J ends lost 7 bases and 4 bases, in that order; junction bases with no gene match: 4. The germline V gene encodes CDR1 SGHRS and CDR2 YFSETQ. This CDR3 is 14 amino acids long. CDR3 amino acids: CASYGTSGYNEQFF. The CDR3 DNA sequence: TGCGCCAGCTACGGGACTAGCGGATACAATGAGCAGTTCTTC.

This clonotype was detected a few times. The chain is built from TRBV11-2 and TRBJ2-7; the match to TRBD1 covers 7 bases. This CDR3 is 13 amino acids long. The V segment lost 5 bases and the J segment 5 bases; nucleotides outside the gene matches: 6. The germline gives CDR1 SGHAT, CDR2 FQNNGV. The CDR3 sequence: CASSTLTGDEQYV. Here the CDR3 DNA reads TGTGCCAGCAGCACTCTAACAGGGGACGAGCAGTACGTC.

This clonotype came up a few times. A read error may account for a junction end that differs from germline. The CDR3 region has the DNA TGCAGTGCTACTCTAGCAGGAGGGGATAAGAGGGCCTCTTTC. Amino acid sequence: CSATLAGGDKRASF. The chain is built from TRBV20-1 and TRBJ2-5; D is possibly TRBD2 (6 bases). CDR1 and CDR2 from the germline V gene are DFQATT and SNEGSKA (reference sequence). This CDR3 spans 14 amino acids.

V gene TRBV18 combines with J gene TRBJ2-7; 7 bases align to TRBD2. CDR1 is KGHSH and CDR2 is LQKENI in the germline V gene. CDR3 length: 13 amino acids. The V segment lost 2 bases and the J segment 3 bases; nucleotides outside the gene matches: 1. CDR3 amino acids: CASSPSGNYEQYV. CDR3 coding DNA: TGTGCCAGCTCACCAAGCGGGAACTACGAGCAGTACGTC.

This chain uses TRBV6-1 with TRBJ1-4, with 12 bases matching TRBD1. Germline lookup yields CDR1 MNHNS and CDR2 SASEGT. The CDR3 has 16 residues. Trimming removed 7 bases from V and 0 bases from J; junction bases left unmatched: 3. This CDR3 is CASTGTGGATNEKLFF. CDR3 nucleotide sequence: TGTGCCAGCACCGGGACAGGGGGCGCAACTAATGAAAAACTGTTTTTT.

V is TRBV30 and J is TRBJ2-7; D ambiguous. The germline CDR1 and CDR2 sequences are GTSNPN and SVGIG (reference sequence). The CDR3 has 14 residues. Trimming took 0 bases from V and 3 from J, leaving 12 bases between them. CDR3 residues: CAWSVDRYYYEQYF. CDR3 DNA sequence: TGTGCCTGGAGTGTAGATAGATATTACTACGAGCAGTACTTC.

This clonotype has a handful of counts. This sequence joins TRBV5-1 and TRBJ2-3; weak D call: TRBD2 (6 bases). From germline, CDR1 is SGHRS and CDR2 YFSETQ. The CDR3 is 15 residues long. V was pared by 0 bases and J by 5 bases, with 13 bases between. Written as DNA, the CDR3 is TGCGCCAGCAGCTTGGCGGGAGAACCGGGAGATACGCAGTATTTT. It encodes CASSLAGEPGDTQYF.

Regarding this clonotype: A read error may be the cause here, since a much bigger clone is one base away. Here the CDR3 reads CASIRGANTRELFF. The CDR3 DNA reads TGTGCCAGCATCCGGGGCGCGAACACCCGGGAGCTGTTTTTT. The genes are TRBV12-3 or TRBV12-4 and TRBJ2-2; D tentatively reads TRBD1 or TRBD2 (5 bases each). This CDR3 contains 14 residues.

In its sample, this clonotype was seen a few times. The chain employs TRBV7-2 and TRBJ2-1; D remains unclear. Trimming took off 5 bases at V and 5 bases at J, with 13 bases between the two ends. The germline gives CDR1 SGHTA, CDR2 FQGNSA. This CDR3 spans 14 amino acids. The CDR3 protein is CASSPRSAHNEQFF. The DNA for the CDR3 is TGTGCCAGCAGCCCCCGGTCGGCCCACAATGAGCAGTTCTTC.

This clonotype turned up a few times. The V call is TRBV7-2, the J call TRBJ2-4; TRBD1 matches at 10 bases. With 5 bases clipped from V and 11 bases from J, the junction kept 12 bases outside the gene matches. This CDR3 comprises 15 residues. Germline lookup yields CDR1 SGHTA and CDR2 FQGNSA. The CDR3: CASSTNPGQGFFQYF. The CDR3 DNA reads TGTGCCAGCAGCACGAATCCGGGACAGGGGTTCTTTCAGTACTTC. The full variable domain, with the rest looked up from reference TRBV7-2 and TRBJ2-4, is GAGVSQSPSNKVTEKGKDVELRCDPISGHTALYWYRQSLGQGLEFLIYFQGNSAPDKSGLPSDRFSAERTGGSVSTLTIQRTQQEDSAVYLCASSTNPGQGFFQYFGAGTRLSVL.

V gene TRBV6-1 combines with J gene TRBJ2-2, with 7 nucleotides matching TRBD1. The length of the CDR3 is 20 residues. With 0 bases clipped from V and 1 base from J, the junction kept 14 bases outside the gene matches. Germline CDR1 is MNHNS and CDR2 is SASEGT. The CDR3 protein is CASSEALGIEGAVNTGELFF. CDR3 in DNA: TGTGCCAGCAGTGAAGCCCTGGGCATCGAGGGGGCCGTGAACACCGGGGAGCTGTTTTTT.

This clonotype occurred a few times. The V gene is TRBV7-2, the J gene TRBJ2-7; TRBD2 might be the D (8 bases). This CDR3 region has 16 residues. Trimming took 5 bases from V and 0 from J, leaving 17 bases between them. Germline CDR1 reads SGHTA; CDR2 reads FQGNSA. CDR3 coding DNA: TGTGCCAGCAGCCCACAGGGGACTAGGAGCTCCTACGAGCAGTACTTC. This encodes CASSPQGTRSSYEQYF.

This sequence joins TRBV16 and TRBJ1-3; perhaps TRBD1 as D (5 bases). The V gene lost 4 bases and the J gene lost 0 bases, with 16 bases spanning the gap. This CDR3 is 17 amino acids long. Per the germline V gene, CDR1 is KGHSY and CDR2 is FQNENV. The CDR3 protein is CASSPTAGLLSGNTIYF. In DNA, the CDR3 is TGTGCCAGCAGCCCCACGGCGGGGCTCCTCTCTGGAAACACCATATATTTT.

The CDR3 region has the DNA TGTGCCAGCAGCCAGCTATCCTACGAGCAGTACTTC. It yields the protein CASSQLSYEQYF. The chain is built from TRBV3-1 and TRBJ2-7; no clear D. Germline V CDR1 and CDR2: LGHDT, YNNKEL (reference sequence). The ends were cut back, 3 bases at V and 1 base at J, with 4 bases in the middle. CDR3 size: 12 residues.

The rearrangement links TRBV30 to TRBJ2-7, with 11 bases lining up with TRBD1. Germline V CDR1 and CDR2: GTSNPN, SVGIG (reference sequence). CDR3 length equals 14 residues. The J segment lost 5 bases and the V segment lost 1 base, leaving 4 bases of the junction unmatched. The CDR3 sequence is CAWSAGQGVHEQYF. The DNA of the CDR3 is TGTGCCTGGAGTGCGGGACAGGGGGTCCACGAGCAGTACTTC.

This rearrangement joins TRBV29-1 to TRBJ2-7; D not resolved. Trimming took off 2 bases at V and 5 bases at J, with 10 bases between the two ends. This CDR3 region has 12 residues. Germline V lookup: CDR1 SQVTM, CDR2 ANQGSEA. The CDR3 bases are TGCAGCGTTGAACAAGACATGGACGAGCAGTACTTC. Protein sequence: CSVEQDMDEQYF.

This clonotype was seen ten or more times. The gene calls are TRBV20-1 and TRBJ2-1; D might be TRBD2 (5 bases). The germline CDR1 and CDR2 sequences are DFQATT and SNEGSKA (reference sequence). The CDR3 is made up of 15 amino acids. The V gene lost 5 bases and the J gene lost 0 bases, with 14 bases spanning the gap. The CDR3 loop reads CSAVEDSFSYNEQFF. The CDR3 DNA reads TGCAGTGCTGTTGAGGACTCATTCTCCTACAATGAGCAGTTCTTC.

This clonotype has more than one count but fewer than ten. The rearrangement uses TRBV14 and TRBJ2-1; 7 bases line up with TRBD2. Losses at the gene ends were 3 bases for V and 15 bases for J; bases not matched to a gene: 14. CDR1 and CDR2 (germline): SGHDN, FVKESK. This CDR3 has 14 residues. The CDR3: CASSQRGLPKNPFF. CDR3 DNA sequence: TGTGCCAGCAGCCAGAGGGGACTACCAAAAAATCCGTTCTTC.